A single sample is the source of the 32 T cell receptor beta chains below, sequenced in a study of blood T cell repertoires in COVID-19. TCRdb keeps only in-frame clones here, not all; method: immunoSEQ multiplex PCR. Among under 100,000 clones listed, around 85% were seen once. Material: peripheral blood. The source is a woman in her 70s with active or convalescent COVID-19.

J is TRBJ2-7 and V is TRBV4-3; 8 bases are shared with TRBD1. V lost 2 bases to trimming and J lost 2 bases; unmatched junction nucleotides: 5. This CDR3 region has 15 residues. Germline V gives CDR1 LGHNA, CDR2 YSLEER. The CDR3 region has the DNA TGCGCCAGCAGCCAATCGGGACAGGCTACCTACGAGCAGTACTTC. Protein sequence: CASSQSGQATYEQYF.

The V gene is TRBV19, the J gene TRBJ1-1, with D perhaps matching TRBD1 (6 bases). Between the trimmed V and J ends, which lost 6 bases and 8 bases, there was a span of 13 bases. Germline assignment: CDR1 LNHDA and CDR2 SQIVND (reference sequence). The CDR3 spans 12 residues. CDR3 loop: CASSRQEMEAFF. Written as DNA, the CDR3 is TGTGCCAGTAGCAGACAGGAGATGGAAGCTTTCTTT.

As regards this clone: One end of the junction is discordant with germline, which a read error may explain. The V gene is TRBV7-2, the J gene TRBJ2-1; TRBD2 might be the D (7 bases). Germline lookup yields CDR1 SGHTA and CDR2 FQGNSA. The CDR3 is made up of 14 amino acids. The CDR3 sequence is CASSLPGGYSEQFF. CDR3 DNA sequence: TGTGCCAGCAGCTTACCGGGGGGCTACAGTGAGCAGTTCTTC. Based on the CDR3 plus reference TRBV7-2 and TRBJ2-1, the full variable domain is GAGVSQSPSNKVTEKGKDVELRCDPISGHTALYWYRQSLGQGLEFLIYFQGNSAPDKSGLPSDRFSAERTGGSVSTLTIQRTQQEDSAVYLCASSLPGGYSEQFFGPGTRLTVL.

This rearrangement joins TRBV7-2 to TRBJ1-2, with 7 nucleotides matching TRBD1. The CDR3 runs 16 residues. CDR1 and CDR2 (germline): SGHTA, FQGNSA. After removal of 6 bases from V and 4 bases from J, the junction contained 14 bases not matched to a gene. Written as DNA, the CDR3 is TGTGCCAGCAGTCCCCCCGGGACAGAGGGAGCCTATGGCTACACCTTC. Its protein is CASSPPGTEGAYGYTF.

The chain couples TRBV18 to TRBJ2-7, with D possibly being TRBD2 (5 bases). Germline V CDR1 and CDR2: KGHSH, LQKENI. The CDR3 sequence is 13 residues long. Trimming stripped 8 bases from V and 3 bases from J, with 14 bases between. CDR3 amino acids: CASTGPSGYEQYF. Here the CDR3 DNA reads TGTGCCAGCACTGGCCCCAGCGGCTACGAGCAGTACTTC.

The genes are TRBV10-1 and TRBJ2-2; possible D gene TRBD2, 6 bases. CDR3 length: 15 residues. Trimming stripped 5 bases from V and 1 base from J, with 11 bases between. Germline V gene lookup returns CDR1 WNHNN and CDR2 SYGVQD (reference sequence). CDR3 protein: CASSTGGLNTGELFF. CDR3 sequence (DNA): TGCGCCAGCAGTACCGGGGGTTTGAACACCGGGGAGCTGTTTTTT.

V gene TRBV19 combines with J gene TRBJ1-5; possible D gene TRBD1, 6 bases. This CDR3 has 16 residues. V gave up 6 bases and J gave up 1 base, with 16 bases separating them. Germline values: CDR1 LNHDA, CDR2 SQIVND (reference sequence). The CDR3 loop reads CASSSWGRGSNQPQHF. Written as DNA, the CDR3 is TGTGCCAGTAGCTCTTGGGGGAGGGGGAGCAATCAGCCCCAGCATTTT. The full variable domain, completed using reference TRBV19 and TRBJ1-5, is DGGITQSPKYLFRKEGQNVTLSCEQNLNHDAMYWYRQDPGQGLRLIYYSQIVNDFQKGDIAEGYSVSREKKESFPLTVTSAQKNPTAFYLCASSSWGRGSNQPQHFGDGTRLSIL.

This clone has at least ten counts. The V gene is TRBV6-2 or TRBV6-3, the J gene TRBJ1-5; D remains ambiguous. Trimming took off 1 base at V and 7 bases at J, with 8 bases between the two ends. This CDR3 is 13 amino acids long. Germline V lookup: CDR1 MNHEY, CDR2 SVGEGT. CDR3 loop: CASSYLGGQPQHF. The CDR3 DNA follows: TGTGCCAGCAGTTACTTGGGAGGGCAGCCCCAGCATTTT.

This chain uses TRBV15 with TRBJ1-1; TRBD1 aligns across 11 bases. Germline loops: CDR1 LNHNV, CDR2 YYDKDF (reference sequence). The CDR3 totals 17 residues. V lost 2 bases and J lost 11; bases outside the gene matches: 16. This CDR3 reads CATSRSGQGALPGGAFF. In nucleotides, the CDR3 is TGTGCCACCAGCAGATCAGGACAGGGGGCCCTTCCGGGTGGGGCTTTCTTT.

The chain has TRBV5-3 and TRBJ2-2, with D maybe TRBD2 (5 bases). TRBV5-3 is an ORF, and what it does is uncertain. The CDR3 is 14 residues long. The V end was cut by 0 bases, the J end by 3 bases, with 6 bases between. The chain's CDR3 is CARSLVEDTGELFF. CDR3 DNA: TGTGCCAGAAGCTTGGTGGAGGACACCGGGGAGCTGTTTTTT.

The chain carries TRBV28 and TRBJ1-4; TRBD1 matches 8 bases. CDR1 MDHEN and CDR2 SYDVKM come from the germline V gene. This CDR3 comprises 15 residues. The J segment lost 2 bases and the V segment lost 5 bases, leaving 4 bases of the junction unmatched. CDR3 region: CASSPQGETNEKLFF. The CDR3, as DNA: TGTGCCAGCAGTCCACAGGGGGAGACTAATGAAAAACTGTTTTTT.

This clone was seen a single time. The J gene is TRBJ1-5, the V gene TRBV19; 7 nucleotides agree with TRBD1. Per germline, CDR1 LNHDA and CDR2 SQIVND (reference sequence). The CDR3 spans 15 residues. Losses at the gene ends were 5 bases for V and 0 bases for J; bases not matched to a gene: 4. The CDR3 sequence is CASSGGTVSNQPQHF. CDR3 nucleotide sequence: TGTGCCAGTAGTGGCGGGACAGTTAGCAATCAGCCCCAGCATTTT.

The chain recombines TRBV3-1 (or the pseudogene TRBV3-2) with TRBJ2-2; 9 bases fit TRBD2. The CDR3 extends over 16 amino acids. Germline lookup yields CDR1 LGHDT and CDR2 YNNKEL (reference sequence). Trimming removed 3 bases from V and 0 bases from J; junction bases left unmatched: 2. The CDR3 protein is CASSHSGGPNTGELFF. The CDR3 region has the DNA TGTGCCAGCAGCCACAGCGGGGGGCCGAACACCGGGGAGCTGTTTTTT.

V usage is TRBV19 and J usage is TRBJ1-1; D gene uncertain. Trimming cost V 4 bases and J 1 base, with 10 bases left between them. The CDR3 loop spans 14 amino acids. The V gene's germline CDR1 is LNHDA and CDR2 SQIVND (reference sequence). The chain's CDR3 is CASSSPGRNTEAFF. DNA for the CDR3: TGTGCCAGTAGTAGCCCGGGTAGGAACACTGAAGCTTTCTTT.

This clone appeared a single time. The chain recombines TRBV4-1 with TRBJ2-5; possibly TRBD1 for D (5 bases). Per germline, CDR1 MGHRA and CDR2 YSYEKL. V was trimmed by 0 bases and J by 7 bases, leaving 12 bases between them. CDR3 length equals 14 residues. The CDR3 is CASSQDQGSPTQYF. The DNA for the CDR3 is TGCGCCAGCAGCCAAGATCAGGGTAGCCCGACCCAGTACTTC.

The chain recombines TRBV18 with TRBJ1-5; no reliable D call. The V and J ends lost 2 bases and 0 bases respectively, with 11 bases between them. The CDR3 totals 16 residues. Looked up from germline, CDR1 is KGHSH and CDR2 is LQKENI. The CDR3 nucleotides read TGTGCCAGCTCACCAGTCGCGGGCTATAGCAATCAGCCCCAGCATTTT. Protein product: CASSPVAGYSNQPQHF.

V gene TRBV6-2 or TRBV6-3 combines with J gene TRBJ2-7; possibly TRBD2 for D (6 bases). Looked up from germline, CDR1 is MNHEY and CDR2 is SVGEGT. CDR3 length: 14 residues. Trimming took 1 base from V and 7 from J, leaving 14 bases between them. The CDR3, as DNA: TGTGCCAGCAGTTACTTGGACTACCAAAGGGAGCAGTACTTC. This gives the protein CASSYLDYQREQYF.

V and J are TRBV11-2 and TRBJ2-3, with 9 bases aligning to TRBD2. The CDR3 has 16 amino acids. Germline assignment: CDR1 SGHAT and CDR2 FQNNGV. V shed 1 base, J shed 7 bases, and the junction held 9 bases outside the gene matches. This CDR3 reads CASSLGAAGGLNTQYF. CDR3 DNA: TGTGCCAGCAGCTTAGGTGCGGCGGGGGGGCTTAATACGCAGTATTTT.

This sequence joins TRBV12-3 or TRBV12-4 and TRBJ2-7; tentative D call: TRBD2 (5 bases). The CDR3 consists of 12 residues. V lost 6 bases, J lost 6 bases, and 12 bases lay in between. DNA of the CDR3: TGTGCCAGCAGCCCTAGCAGTGGCGAGCAGTACTTC. It yields the protein CASSPSSGEQYF.

The chain links TRBV2 to TRBJ2-1; the D is unclear. CDR3 length equals 14 residues. Germline CDR1 SNHLY, CDR2 FYNNEI. The germline V and J ends were trimmed by 5 bases and 3 bases, with 11 bases remaining between them. CDR3 in amino acids: CASSPTGYYNEQFF. For the CDR3, the DNA is TGTGCCAGCAGTCCAACCGGGTACTACAATGAGCAGTTCTTC. The complete variable domain, with remaining parts taken from reference TRBV2 and TRBJ2-1, reads EPEVTQTPSHQVTQMGQEVILRCVPISNHLYFYWYRQILGQKVEFLVSFYNNEISEKSEIFDDQFSVERPDGSNFTLKIRSTKLEDSAMYFCASSPTGYYNEQFFGPGTRLTVL.

This chain links TRBV18 with TRBJ1-6, with D perhaps matching TRBD1 (5 bases). Germline CDR1 reads KGHSH; CDR2 reads LQKENI. The CDR3 is made up of 16 amino acids. The V gene lost 6 bases and the J gene lost 9 bases, with 21 bases spanning the gap. Here the CDR3 DNA reads TGTGCCAGCTCCGACGCAGGGCAGGCCATGGGTTCACCCCTCCACTTT. Its translation is CASSDAGQAMGSPLHF.

The sample holds one count of this clone. The CDR3 protein is CASSLLTGNSYNEQFF. The CDR3 coding sequence is TGTGCCAGCAGCTTGCTGACAGGCAACTCCTACAATGAGCAGTTCTTC. The chain couples TRBV5-4 to TRBJ2-1; a possible D gene is TRBD1 (6 bases). This CDR3 has 16 amino acids. Germline-derived CDR1 and CDR2 are SGHNT and YYREEE (reference sequence). Trimming took 1 base from V and 0 from J, leaving 11 bases between them.

The chain couples TRBV11-2 to TRBJ1-1; the D is unclear. Trimming shortened V by 5 bases and J by 2 bases, and 15 bases separated the two germline ends. Germline V gene sequence: CDR1 SGHAT, CDR2 FQNNGV. The CDR3 runs 15 residues. CDR3 protein: CASSRFDGGNTEAFF. The CDR3 DNA is TGTGCCAGCAGCCGATTCGATGGAGGAAACACTGAAGCTTTCTTT. Variable domain in full (rest from reference TRBV11-2 and TRBJ1-1): EAGVAQSPRYKIIEKRQSVAFWCNPISGHATLYWYQQILGQGPKLLIQFQNNGVVDDSQLPKDRFSAERLKGVDSTLKIQPAKLEDSAVYLCASSRFDGGNTEAFFGQGTRLTVV.

The chain uses TRBV7-9 and TRBJ1-3; D is unclear. The CDR3 extends over 14 amino acids. The V end was cut by 1 base, the J end by 0 bases, with 4 bases between. Germline V gives CDR1 SEHNR, CDR2 FQNEAQ (reference sequence). This CDR3 reads CASSLVSSGNTIYF. Here the CDR3 DNA reads TGTGCCAGCAGCTTAGTTAGCTCTGGAAACACCATATATTTT.

V and J are TRBV5-1 and TRBJ2-7, with 8 bases that match TRBD1. Germline V lookup: CDR1 SGHRS, CDR2 YFSETQ. Losses at the gene ends were 4 bases for V and 2 bases for J; bases not matched to a gene: 8. There are 15 residues in the CDR3. CDR3 residues: CASSENTGGPYEQYF. The CDR3 DNA follows: TGCGCCAGCAGCGAGAATACAGGGGGGCCCTACGAGCAGTACTTC.

The chain is built from TRBV5-1 and TRBJ1-1, with D tentatively TRBD1 (5 bases). The CDR3 is made up of 14 amino acids. V was clipped by 2 bases and J by 1 base, with 9 bases between them. From germline, CDR1 is SGHRS and CDR2 YFSETQ. The CDR3 nucleotides read TGCGCCAGCAGCTTTCGGGGGTGGAACACTGAAGCTTTCTTT. Protein product: CASSFRGWNTEAFF.

V usage is TRBV7-8 and J usage is TRBJ1-2, with 8 bases that match TRBD1. Germline V gene sequence: CDR1 SGHVS, CDR2 FQNEAQ. Germline trimming cut 7 bases from V and 2 bases from J; bases unmatched to any gene: 9. This CDR3 is 15 amino acids long. The CDR3 region is CASTQGAHPNYGYTF. Here the CDR3 DNA reads TGTGCCAGCACTCAGGGGGCGCATCCCAACTATGGCTACACCTTC. The variable domain in full, completed from reference TRBV7-8 and TRBJ1-2, reads GAGVSQSPRYKVAKRGQDVALRCDPISGHVSLFWYQQALGQGPEFLTYFQNEAQLDKSGLPSDRFFAERPEGSVSTLKIQRTQQEDSAVYLCASTQGAHPNYGYTFGSGTRLTVV.

Turning to this clone: The same CDR3 also results from other DNA sequences found in this sample. The chain recombines TRBV5-6 with TRBJ1-1; D is undetermined. The ends were cut back, 1 base at V and 1 base at J, with 5 bases in the middle. Germline assignment: CDR1 SGHDT and CDR2 YYEEEE. The CDR3 extends over 13 amino acids. CDR3 sequence (DNA): TGTGCCAGCAGCTTGACAGCGAACACTGAAGCTTTCTTT. Amino acid sequence: CASSLTANTEAFF.

V and J are TRBV9 and TRBJ2-3; 8 bases are shared with TRBD2. V lost 2 bases to trimming and J lost 6 bases; unmatched junction nucleotides: 8. CDR1 is SGDLS, CDR2 YYNGEE, per germline. The CDR3 has 15 residues. The CDR3: CASSVVSGDWDTQYF. CDR3 coding DNA: TGTGCCAGCAGCGTGGTTAGCGGGGACTGGGATACGCAGTATTTT.

The V call is TRBV24-1, the J call TRBJ1-5; the D is unclear. Trimming removed 3 bases at V and 1 base at J, with 12 bases between. The germline CDR1 and CDR2 sequences are KGHDR and SFDVKD. CDR3 length equals 16 residues. This chain's CDR3 is CATSDPRLGSNQPQHF. In DNA, the CDR3 is TGTGCCACCAGTGATCCTAGGCTCGGGAGCAATCAGCCCCAGCATTTT.

The chain links TRBV7-9 to TRBJ1-3, with D perhaps matching TRBD1 (5 bases). The CDR3 sequence is 14 residues long. The V gene's germline CDR1 is SEHNR and CDR2 FQNEAQ (reference sequence). Trimming took 4 bases from V and 4 from J, leaving 11 bases between them. The CDR3 coding sequence is TGTGCCAGCAGCTCTTCAGGGAGGGGAAACACCATATATTTT. It specifies CASSSSGRGNTIYF.

The chain couples TRBV7-2 to TRBJ2-7, with D tentatively TRBD1 (5 bases). Germline-derived CDR1 and CDR2 are SGHTA and FQGNSA. Trimming took 5 bases from V and 4 from J, leaving 9 bases between them. This CDR3 has 12 amino acids. As DNA, the CDR3 is TGTGCCAGCAGCCAAAGGGGTTACGAGCAGTACTTC. Translated: CASSQRGYEQYF.